Each of the 27 T cell receptor beta chains below was sequenced from the same sample in a study of blood T cell repertoires in COVID-19. TCRdb keeps only in-frame clones here, not all; method: immunoSEQ multiplex PCR. The sample records 200,000 to 250,000 clones, nearly 90% being singletons. The specimen sequenced was PBMCs or T cells enriched from blood (not recorded which). Receptors were obtained from a man aged 25-45 years who had recovered from COVID-19.

This rearrangement joins TRBV20-1 to TRBJ2-1, with D perhaps TRBD1 (5 bases). The germline V gene has CDR1 DFQATT and CDR2 SNEGSKA (reference sequence). There are 11 residues in the CDR3. The V end was cut by 6 bases, the J end by 7 bases, with 10 bases between. CDR3 residues: CSATDTNEQFF. The CDR3 DNA reads TGCAGTGCCACGGACACAAATGAGCAGTTCTTC.

The chain uses TRBV28 and TRBJ2-1; a weak D match, TRBD1 (5 bases). Per germline, CDR1 MDHEN and CDR2 SYDVKM. V was trimmed by 3 bases and J by 8 bases, leaving 17 bases between them. The CDR3 sequence is 15 residues long. The CDR3 loop is CASSFSDGHLDEQFF. The CDR3 coding sequence is TGTGCCAGCAGTTTCTCGGACGGACACCTCGATGAGCAGTTCTTC.

The chain employs TRBV19 and TRBJ1-1; D ambiguous. With 8 bases removed from V and 5 bases from J, the gap between germline ends came to 21 bases. The germline V gene has CDR1 LNHDA and CDR2 SQIVND (reference sequence). The CDR3 is 15 residues long. CDR3 DNA: TGTGCCAGTTACCAACGACTCGCTAGTAGAACTGAAGCTTTCTTT. This gives the protein CASYQRLASRTEAFF.

The V call is TRBV24-1, the J call TRBJ1-1, with TRBD1 as a possible D gene (6 bases). The CDR3 spans 13 residues. Per germline, CDR1 KGHDR and CDR2 SFDVKD. The V gene lost 3 bases and the J gene lost 12 bases, with 16 bases spanning the gap. CDR3 region: CATSDTTGSATFF. CDR3 DNA sequence: TGTGCCACCAGTGATACGACAGGTTCTGCGACTTTCTTT.

A few counts support this clone. The same CDR3 also results from other DNA sequences found in this sample. The rearrangement joins TRBV4-3 to TRBJ2-3, with 7 bases that match TRBD2. Germline V gives CDR1 LGHNA, CDR2 YSLEER. J was trimmed by 0 bases and V by 1 base; bases with no gene match: 1. The CDR3 runs to 15 residues. CDR3 loop: CASSQGLASTDTQYF. The CDR3 nucleotides read TGCGCCAGCAGCCAAGGACTAGCCAGCACAGATACGCAGTATTTT.

The V call is TRBV19, the J call TRBJ1-2, with D perhaps matching TRBD1 (6 bases). Between the trimmed V and J ends, which lost 6 bases and 3 bases, there was a span of 11 bases. Germline V gene lookup returns CDR1 LNHDA and CDR2 SQIVND (reference sequence). CDR3 length: 13 residues. Written as DNA, the CDR3 is TGTGCCAGTAGCCGGGACACCTACTATGGCTACACCTTC. Translated, it gives CASSRDTYYGYTF.

V gene TRBV24-1 combines with J gene TRBJ2-1, with 13 nucleotides matching TRBD2. The germline V gene has CDR1 KGHDR and CDR2 SFDVKD. This CDR3 comprises 15 residues. V gave up 3 bases and J gave up 10 bases; unmatched junction bases: 5. The chain's CDR3 is CATSDTSGGAWEQFF. The CDR3 DNA follows: TGTGCCACCAGTGATACTAGCGGGGGGGCCTGGGAGCAGTTCTTC.

The V and J genes are TRBV6-5 and TRBJ2-2; possibly TRBD1 for D (8 bases). Germline CDR1 is MNHEY and CDR2 is SVGAGI. This CDR3 is built from 15 residues. Between the trimmed V and J ends, which lost 6 bases and 7 bases, there was a span of 18 bases. CDR3 loop: CASSYRGGVGGELFF. CDR3 nucleotides: TGTGCCAGCAGCTACAGGGGGGGAGTCGGCGGGGAGCTGTTTTTT.

The rearrangement uses TRBV4-1 and TRBJ1-5, with 7 nucleotides matching TRBD1. J lost 6 bases, V lost 8 bases, and 7 bases had no gene match. This CDR3 has 13 residues. The germline V gene encodes CDR1 MGHRA and CDR2 YSYEKL. The CDR3 DNA is TGCGCCAGCGGGACAGTAGGGCCTCAGCCCCAGCATTTT. Its protein product is CASGTVGPQPQHF.

The chain employs TRBV18 and TRBJ2-7; D unclear. The ends were cut back, 3 bases at V and 2 bases at J, with 11 bases in the middle. The germline CDR1 and CDR2 sequences are KGHSH and LQKENI. This CDR3 has 14 residues. CDR3: CASSPDAATYEQYF. The CDR3 bases are TGTGCCAGCTCACCCGACGCGGCCACCTACGAGCAGTACTTC. Filled out from reference TRBV18 and TRBJ2-7, the complete variable domain reads NAGVMQNPRHLVRRRGQEARLRCSPMKGHSHVYWYRQLPEEGLKFMVYLQKENIIDESGMPKERFSAEFPKEGPSILRIQQVVRGDSAAYFCASSPDAATYEQYFGPGTRLTVT.

J is TRBJ2-7 and V is TRBV2; D perhaps matches TRBD1 (6 bases). The CDR3 has 12 residues. Trimming stripped 6 bases from V and 4 bases from J, with 10 bases between. CDR1 SNHLY and CDR2 FYNNEI come from the germline V gene. CDR3: CASRRDTYEQYF. For the CDR3, the DNA is TGTGCCAGCAGAAGGGACACATACGAGCAGTACTTC. The full variable domain, completed using reference TRBV2 and TRBJ2-7, is EPEVTQTPSHQVTQMGQEVILRCVPISNHLYFYWYRQILGQKVEFLVSFYNNEISEKSEIFDDQFSVERPDGSNFTLKIRSTKLEDSAMYFCASRRDTYEQYFGPGTRLTVT.

The sample holds one count of this clone. This chain connects TRBV2 to TRBJ1-2, with 9 bases fitting TRBD1. V trimming: 6 bases; J trimming: 2 bases; junction bases outside the gene matches: 1. The CDR3 is 13 residues long. Germline CDR1 and CDR2: SNHLY and FYNNEI. DNA of the CDR3: TGTGCCAGCAGGGGACAGGGCAACTATGGCTACACCTTC. Amino acids: CASRGQGNYGYTF.

As DNA, the CDR3 is TGCGCCAGCAGCCAAGTATCACAAACAGGGGGAGCGAACACTGAAGCTTTCTTT. Protein sequence: CASSQVSQTGGANTEAFF. V and J are TRBV4-1 and TRBJ1-1, with TRBD1 matching 8 bases. This CDR3 contains 18 residues. From germline, CDR1 is MGHRA and CDR2 YSYEKL. The J segment lost 1 base and the V segment lost 1 base, leaving 11 bases of the junction unmatched.

This clone was seen once. The rearrangement joins TRBV27 to TRBJ1-1; the D is unclear. Germline V gene data show CDR1 as MNHEY and CDR2 as SMNVEV (reference sequence). The CDR3 is 17 residues long. Trimming removed 0 bases from V and 1 base from J, with 15 bases in between. CDR3 region: CASSLSMSGMANTEAFF. For the CDR3, the DNA is TGTGCCAGCAGTTTATCTATGTCGGGTATGGCGAACACTGAAGCTTTCTTT.

This sequence joins TRBV10-1 and TRBJ2-1, with 14 bases identical to TRBD2. Germline loops: CDR1 WNHNN, CDR2 SYGVQD (reference sequence). The CDR3 runs 15 residues. J gave up 8 bases and V 5 bases, and 5 bases lay outside the gene matches. The CDR3 nucleotides are TGCGCCAGCAGTAGGACTAGCGGGAGGTGGGATGAGCAGTTCTTC. Translating gives CASSRTSGRWDEQFF.

Only one count was recorded for this clone. The chain couples TRBV9 to TRBJ2-2; 11 bases are a match to TRBD2. Germline CDR1 and CDR2: SGDLS and YYNGEE. This CDR3 has 16 residues. Trimming took 0 bases from V and 6 from J; bases not matched to a gene: 4. The CDR3 DNA is TGTGCCAGCAGCGTAGGACTAGCGGGGATTCCCGGGGAGCTGTTTTTT. Amino acids: CASSVGLAGIPGELFF.

V is TRBV2 and J is TRBJ2-5; D not resolved. From germline, CDR1 is SNHLY and CDR2 FYNNEI. The CDR3 covers 14 residues. V was trimmed by 4 bases and J by 0 bases, leaving 9 bases between them. The CDR3 spells CASSVTQYQETQYF. CDR3 DNA: TGTGCCAGCAGTGTCACGCAGTACCAAGAGACCCAGTACTTC.

The J gene is TRBJ2-1, the V gene TRBV10-2; D possibly corresponds to TRBD2 (6 bases). Trimming stripped 8 bases from V and 5 bases from J, with 13 bases between. This CDR3 has 13 amino acids. Looked up from germline, CDR1 is WSHSY and CDR2 is SAAADI. CDR3 in amino acids: CASANAGNNEQFF. The DNA for the CDR3 is TGCGCCAGCGCGAACGCGGGGAACAATGAGCAGTTCTTC.

The chain is built from TRBV5-1 and TRBJ1-4; 7 bases map to TRBD1. Germline V gene data show CDR1 as SGHRS and CDR2 as YFSETQ. The CDR3 covers 16 residues. V was pared by 4 bases and J by 0 bases, with 6 bases of the junction left unmatched. The CDR3 coding sequence is TGCGCCAGCAGCCCTCGGCAGGGGGCAACTAATGAAAAACTGTTTTTT. Protein product: CASSPRQGATNEKLFF.

The chain combines TRBV20-1 with TRBJ2-5; TRBD1 matches 8 bases. J was trimmed by 2 bases and V by 3 bases; bases with no gene match: 8. The germline V gene encodes CDR1 DFQATT and CDR2 SNEGSKA (reference sequence). The CDR3 sequence is 15 residues long. The CDR3 DNA sequence: TGCAGTGCTAGTGGACAGGGACGAATTCAAGAGACCCAGTACTTC. Its protein is CSASGQGRIQETQYF.

The chain employs TRBV20-1 and TRBJ1-1; 7 nucleotides agree with TRBD1. This CDR3 has 11 amino acids. The germline gives CDR1 DFQATT, CDR2 SNEGSKA (reference sequence). With V trimmed by 6 bases and J by 8 bases, 6 bases remained unmatched. CDR3 sequence (DNA): TGCAGTGCCCCCGGGACAGCAGAAGCTTTCTTT. Translated: CSAPGTAEAFF.

The rearrangement uses TRBV24-1 and TRBJ1-1; TRBD1 might be the D (6 bases). In germline, CDR1 is KGHDR, CDR2 SFDVKD. Trimming shortened V by 4 bases and J by 4 bases, and 15 bases separated the two germline ends. CDR3 length: 15 residues. CDR3 in DNA: TGTGCCACCAGTGACCAAACAGGGAATAGCACTGAAGCTTTCTTT. This translates into CATSDQTGNSTEAFF.

V is TRBV7-9 and J is TRBJ1-2, with 8 bases lining up with TRBD1. Germline V gene data show CDR1 as SEHNR and CDR2 as FQNEAQ (reference sequence). CDR3 length equals 13 residues. Trimming at V came to 4 bases and at J to 6 bases, leaving 4 bases not matched to a gene. The CDR3 coding sequence is TGTGCCAGCAGCTCATTACAGGGGGATGGCTACACCTTC. Its translation: CASSSLQGDGYTF.

This clone was counted a single time. The chain employs TRBV5-1 and TRBJ2-1; D is unclear. This CDR3 has 11 residues. V was trimmed by 0 bases and J by 8 bases, leaving 3 bases between them. Looked up from germline, CDR1 is SGHRS and CDR2 is YFSETQ. As DNA, the CDR3 is TGCGCCAGCAGCTTGGTAGATGAGCAGTTCTTC. As protein: CASSLVDEQFF.

The chain links TRBV5-8 to TRBJ1-2; TRBD1 is a possible D gene (5 bases). The V gene lost 1 base and the J gene lost 7 bases, with 14 bases spanning the gap. The CDR3 is 14 residues long. In germline, CDR1 is SGHTS, CDR2 YDEGEE. In DNA form, the CDR3 reads TGTGCCAGCAGCTTGACGGGGGTCCGGGCTGGCTACACCTTC. Translation: CASSLTGVRAGYTF.

V and J are TRBV13 and TRBJ1-3; D remains unclear. This CDR3 spans 15 amino acids. The V end lost 3 bases, the J end lost 0 bases, and 9 bases lay between the germline ends. Germline CDR1 reads PRHDT; CDR2 reads FYEKMQ (reference sequence). The CDR3 protein is CASSFRRLSGNTIYF. CDR3 coding DNA: TGTGCCAGCAGCTTCAGGAGGCTCTCTGGAAACACCATATATTTT.

This chain joins TRBV28 and TRBJ1-1; D is uncertain. The V end was cut by 3 bases, the J end by 1 base, with 12 bases between. This CDR3 has 15 residues. Germline assignment: CDR1 MDHEN and CDR2 SYDVKM. The CDR3 DNA follows: TGTGCCAGCAGTTTGGTCCGGTCTGGGAACACTGAAGCTTTCTTT. It codes for CASSLVRSGNTEAFF.